The 26 T cell receptor beta chains presented below share a single source sample, sequenced in a study of shared clonotypes between healthy human individuals. Clones were read by immunoSEQ multiplex PCR, and TCRdb kept only the in-frame ones, dropping some. Of approximately 2,000,000 clones listed, around 93% are singletons. CD8 cells regarded as naive lacked CD45RO, were positively chosen for CCR7, and omitted terminally differentiated effector memory CD45RA+ cells. Sequenced sample: naive CD8+ T cells from PBMCs. These receptor sequences come from a man aged 18-30 years in good health. Some clones in this sample may be carry-over from other donors' samples.

The chain couples TRBV6-6 to TRBJ2-1; D remains ambiguous. This CDR3 is 10 amino acids long. Germline V gene data show CDR1 as MNHNY and CDR2 as SVGAGI (reference sequence). V gave up 2 bases and J gave up 10 bases, with 3 bases separating them. The CDR3 DNA follows: TGTGCCAGCAGTTACGGGGAGCAGTTCTTC. It yields the protein CASSYGEQFF.

V gene TRBV7-9 combines with J gene TRBJ2-3; D call uncertain. Germline V gene data show CDR1 as SEHNR and CDR2 as FQNEAQ (reference sequence). V gave up 0 bases and J gave up 0 bases, with 10 bases separating them. The CDR3 extends over 16 amino acids. The CDR3 DNA follows: TGTGCCAGCAGCTTAGCGCTCACAACTAGCACAGATACGCAGTATTTT. Translated, it gives CASSLALTTSTDTQYF.

The J gene is TRBJ2-3, the V gene TRBV10-2; 9 nucleotides match TRBD2. Germline values: CDR1 WSHSY, CDR2 SAAADI. The J segment lost 4 bases and the V segment lost 8 bases, leaving 7 bases of the junction unmatched. The CDR3 sequence is 14 residues long. CDR3 amino acids: CASEGSGSADTQYF. In nucleotides, the CDR3 is TGCGCCAGCGAAGGTAGCGGGAGCGCAGATACGCAGTATTTT.

The chain is built from TRBV11-3 and TRBJ2-5; D unresolved. V gave up 4 bases and J gave up 1 base, with 13 bases separating them. The CDR3 is 15 amino acids. Germline V CDR1 and CDR2: SGHNT, YENEEA. The chain's CDR3 is CASSSDGRTQETQYF. CDR3 sequence (DNA): TGTGCCAGCAGCTCGGACGGACGAACCCAAGAGACCCAGTACTTC.

The CDR3 region is CASSYSQDNEAFF. The CDR3 nucleotides read TGCGCCAGCAGCTATTCACAGGATAATGAAGCTTTCTTT. The chain combines TRBV4-1 with TRBJ1-1; D might be TRBD1 (5 bases). The CDR3 has 13 residues. The germline gives CDR1 MGHRA, CDR2 YSYEKL. The ends were cut back, 5 bases at V and 7 bases at J, with 14 bases in the middle.

This sequence joins TRBV7-8 and TRBJ2-1; possibly TRBD2 for D (5 bases). Trimming cost V 3 bases and J 9 bases, with 15 bases left between them. Germline assignment: CDR1 SGHVS and CDR2 FQNEAQ. The CDR3 sequence is 14 residues long. DNA for the CDR3: TGTGCCAGCAGCTTGATCTCGGGGATGATTGAGCAGTTCTTC. It yields the protein CASSLISGMIEQFF.

The chain employs TRBV28 and TRBJ1-2, with 7 bases aligning to TRBD1. Germline V CDR1 and CDR2: MDHEN, SYDVKM. Trimming at V came to 5 bases and at J to 0 bases, leaving 12 bases not matched to a gene. CDR3 length: 17 amino acids. Written as DNA, the CDR3 is TGTGCCAGCAGTCTACTCCGGGACAGCTTAGCTAACTATGGCTACACCTTC. Protein sequence: CASSLLRDSLANYGYTF.

This clone appeared a single time. The chain joins TRBV27 to TRBJ2-7; D remains ambiguous. The V end lost 5 bases, the J end lost 3 bases, and 14 bases lay between the germline ends. Looked up from germline, CDR1 is MNHEY and CDR2 is SMNVEV (reference sequence). This CDR3 contains 14 residues. Written as DNA, the CDR3 is TGTGCCAGCAGTCCCTTCGAGCGACTCTACGAGCAGTACTTC. It specifies CASSPFERLYEQYF.

The V call is TRBV21-1, the J call TRBJ2-1; no DNA check was done on the table's D call, TRBD2. TRBV21-1 is classified as a pseudogene. The CDR3 runs 17 residues. The CDR3 region has the DNA TGTGCCAGCAGCAAACTGGATGAGGGAGGGCCGATATATGAGCAGTTCTTC. This codes for CASSKLDEGGPIYEQFF.

This sequence joins TRBV25-1 and TRBJ1-2, with D uncertain. Deletions cut 3 bases from V and 0 bases from J, with 5 bases between. This CDR3 comprises 13 residues. From germline, CDR1 is MGHDK and CDR2 SYGVNS. CDR3 in DNA: TGTGCCAGCAGTGATGGTTCTAACTATGGCTACACCTTC. This gives the protein CASSDGSNYGYTF.

This chain connects TRBV28 to TRBJ1-2; 11 bases agree with TRBD1. The CDR3 length is 17 residues. Germline V gene lookup returns CDR1 MDHEN and CDR2 SYDVKM. With V trimmed by 3 bases and J by 7 bases, 13 bases remained unmatched. CDR3: CASSFSGQGVWFGGYTF. CDR3 bases: TGTGCCAGCAGTTTTTCGGGACAGGGGGTCTGGTTCGGTGGCTACACCTTC.

Notes on this clone: The same CDR3 can be traced to other DNA sequences in this sample. The CDR3 DNA is TGCGCCAGCAGCCAAGGAACTAGCGGCGGCTACGAGCAGTACTTC. Its translation: CASSQGTSGGYEQYF. V and J are TRBV4-3 and TRBJ2-7; 8 bases match TRBD2. The CDR3 totals 15 residues. With 1 base clipped from V and 3 bases from J, the junction kept 5 bases outside the gene matches. Germline assignment: CDR1 LGHNA and CDR2 YSLEER.

There are a few counts of this clone. The J gene is TRBJ1-1, the V gene TRBV30, with D perhaps TRBD1 (5 bases). Germline-derived CDR1 and CDR2 are GTSNPN and SVGIG (reference sequence). V was clipped by 3 bases and J by 5 bases, with 7 bases between them. The CDR3 runs 11 residues. DNA of the CDR3: TGTGCCTGGAGATCAGGGACTGAAGCTTTCTTT. Translation gives CAWRSGTEAFF.

The chain employs TRBV4-3 and TRBJ2-7, with D possibly matching TRBD2 (6 bases). Germline CDR1 is LGHNA and CDR2 is YSLEER. The V gene lost 1 base and the J gene lost 4 bases, with 14 bases spanning the gap. This CDR3 contains 15 residues. The CDR3 DNA follows: TGCGCCAGCAGCCAAGTGGAGGGAGGTTGGTACGAGCAGTACTTC. Amino acid sequence: CASSQVEGGWYEQYF.

This clone was counted a single time. This CDR3 is CASSQEGGGRAFEQFF. CDR3 nucleotides: TGCGCCAGCAGCCAAGAGGGTGGCGGGAGGGCCTTTGAGCAGTTCTTC. V is TRBV4-1 and J is TRBJ2-1, with 9 bases that match TRBD2. The CDR3 is 16 amino acids. With 0 bases clipped from V and 9 bases from J, the junction kept 9 bases outside the gene matches. The germline V gene encodes CDR1 MGHRA and CDR2 YSYEKL.

The table lists this clone with a count of one. Other DNA sequences within the sample encode an identical CDR3. The chain recombines TRBV27 with TRBJ2-7, with D unclear. Germline V gene lookup returns CDR1 MNHEY and CDR2 SMNVEV (reference sequence). V was cut by 3 bases and J by 3 bases, with 6 bases left in between. This CDR3 has 12 residues. DNA of the CDR3: TGTGCCAGCAGTTTTGGTGGCTACGAGCAGTACTTC. Protein product: CASSFGGYEQYF.

This rearrangement joins TRBV4-3 to TRBJ1-1; no firm D call. Trimming stripped 0 bases from V and 2 bases from J, with 13 bases between. The CDR3 totals 16 residues. CDR1 and CDR2 (germline): LGHNA, YSLEER. In DNA, the CDR3 is TGCGCCAGCAGCCAAGACCTTTACAGAGCAAACACTGAAGCTTTCTTT. Its translation: CASSQDLYRANTEAFF.

CDR3 loop: CASIPRRGWNTEAFF. The CDR3 nucleotides are TGTGCCAGTATCCCCCGGCGGGGATGGAACACTGAAGCTTTCTTT. The genes are TRBV19 and TRBJ1-1, with no clear D. Germline V gene sequence: CDR1 LNHDA, CDR2 SQIVND (reference sequence). This CDR3 contains 15 residues. Between the trimmed V and J ends, which lost 7 bases and 1 base, there was a span of 16 bases.

The chain is built from TRBV29-1 and TRBJ1-1; D perhaps matches TRBD1 (6 bases). CDR1 is SQVTM, CDR2 ANQGSEA, per germline. V lost 3 bases and J lost 1, with 12 bases in between. This CDR3 region has 14 residues. The CDR3 region has the DNA TGCAGCGTTGATGGGTACAGGGAGAACACTGAAGCTTTCTTT. This sequence encodes CSVDGYRENTEAFF.

As for this clone: Additional DNA sequences in this sample encode the identical CDR3. The chain recombines TRBV7-9 with TRBJ2-7; D not resolved. Trimming cost V 0 bases and J 2 bases, with 5 bases left between them. The CDR3 spans 13 residues. The germline V gene has CDR1 SEHNR and CDR2 FQNEAQ (reference sequence). The CDR3 region is CASSLASPYEQYF. The CDR3 DNA reads as TGTGCCAGCAGCTTAGCCAGTCCCTACGAGCAGTACTTC.

The chain joins TRBV7-9 to TRBJ2-1; 10 nucleotides align to TRBD1. V shed 4 bases, J shed 8 bases, and the junction held 11 bases outside the gene matches. CDR1 is SEHNR, CDR2 FQNEAQ, per germline (reference sequence). The CDR3 loop spans 16 amino acids. CDR3 coding DNA: TGTGCCAGCAGCTCAGTCCGGGACAGGGGATGGGATGAGCAGTTCTTC. It specifies CASSSVRDRGWDEQFF.

The J gene is TRBJ1-3, the V gene TRBV5-1, with D unresolved. The CDR3 loop spans 14 amino acids. V gave up 3 bases and J gave up 2 bases, with 9 bases separating them. CDR1 and CDR2 (germline): SGHRS, YFSETQ. CDR3 loop: CASSSDWTGNTIYF. The CDR3 DNA reads as TGCGCCAGCAGCTCGGACTGGACTGGAAACACCATATATTTT.

V and J are TRBV19 and TRBJ2-7; possibly TRBD2 for D (7 bases). There are 15 residues in the CDR3. Germline CDR1 and CDR2: LNHDA and SQIVND (reference sequence). V was clipped by 4 bases and J by 2 bases, with 15 bases between them. The CDR3 DNA follows: TGTGCCAGTAGTACCTCCCGGGGGGCGGCCTACGAGCAGTACTTC. It codes for CASSTSRGAAYEQYF. The whole variable domain, remainder taken from reference TRBV19 and TRBJ2-7, is DGGITQSPKYLFRKEGQNVTLSCEQNLNHDAMYWYRQDPGQGLRLIYYSQIVNDFQKGDIAEGYSVSREKKESFPLTVTSAQKNPTAFYLCASSTSRGAAYEQYFGPGTRLTVT.

This clone is a singleton in its sample. One end of the junction does not line up with germline, which may come from a read error. V usage is TRBV7-3 and J usage is TRBJ2-1; 11 nucleotides agree with TRBD2. Looked up from germline, CDR1 is SGHTA and CDR2 is FQGTGA. The CDR3 is made up of 15 amino acids. The CDR3 nucleotides are TGTGCCAGCAGCCTAACTAGCGGGAGATCTAACGAGCAGTTCTTC. Its protein is CASSLTSGRSNEQFF.

V usage is TRBV5-1 and J usage is TRBJ2-7, with D maybe TRBD2 (6 bases). The V end was cut by 0 bases, the J end by 3 bases, with 16 bases between. The CDR3 has 16 residues. Germline V lookup: CDR1 SGHRS, CDR2 YFSETQ. The CDR3 DNA reads as TGCGCCAGCAGCTTGGTTGGGGGGAGGTCCCTCTACGAGCAGTACTTC. Translation gives CASSLVGGRSLYEQYF.

This clone has a single count. J is TRBJ2-7 and V is TRBV29-1; D uncertain. The CDR3 spans 12 residues. Germline assignment: CDR1 SQVTM and CDR2 ANQGSEA. Trimming shortened V by 4 bases and J by 6 bases, and 13 bases separated the two germline ends. The CDR3 sequence: CSVVLALGEQYF. The CDR3 coding sequence is TGCAGCGTTGTTTTAGCTTTGGGCGAGCAGTACTTC.